This T cell receptor (beta chain) was sequenced during a study of T-cell reconstitution after alpha-beta-depleted transplantation in children. As it was prepared, the TCRbeta library received unique molecular identifiers. TCRdb re-called the PCR reads through MiXCR, storing one row per CDR3 protein. The sample includes 440,000 or so distinct CDR3 sequences, approximately 11% seen only once; the top ten take over 4.5%. The CDR3 contains 14 residues. Trimming removed 4 bases at V and 0 bases at J, with 11 bases between. Germline CDR1 and CDR2: SGHRS and YFSETQ. The clonotype was recovered from a human donor who donated a stem cell graft to a child with acute myeloid leukemia. The gene calls are TRBV5-1 and TRBJ2-7; a weak D match, TRBD2 (5 bases). Sequenced here: PBMCs from the stem cell graft donor, sampled from the stem cell graft. CDR3 region: CASSPGYNSYEQYF. DNA of the CDR3: TGCGCCAGCAGCCCGGGGTACAACTCCTACGAGCAGTACTTC.